These 5 T cell receptor beta chains share one sample of origin, sequenced in a study of cytomegalovirus exposure and HLA in healthy donors. Use of 60 Vbeta and 13 Jbeta primers characterized the PCR. Data came from immunoSEQ multiplex PCR; TCRdb stores just in-frame clones and leaves some out. The repertoire has fewer than 250,000 clones, over 80% of them found once; the top ten carry over 0.65%. Input material: PBMCs. All receptors derive from a boy younger than 10 in good health and CMV-seronegative.

This chain uses TRBV5-6 with TRBJ2-1; D possibly corresponds to TRBD2 (5 bases). The V end was cut by 0 bases, the J end by 12 bases, with 25 bases between. The V gene's germline CDR1 is SGHDT and CDR2 YYEEEE. The CDR3 has 17 residues. The CDR3 is CASSLVRQERRALGQFF. In DNA, the CDR3 is TGTGCCAGCAGCTTGGTTCGGCAGGAGCGGCGGGCCTTGGGGCAGTTCTTC.

This clone appeared a few times. The chain has TRBV2 and TRBJ1-5; D gene uncertain. There are 14 residues in the CDR3. Trimming cost V 3 bases and J 4 bases, with 10 bases left between them. Germline V gene lookup returns CDR1 SNHLY and CDR2 FYNNEI. The CDR3 protein is CASSDSTVNQPQHF. The DNA for the CDR3 is TGTGCCAGCAGTGATAGTACAGTGAATCAGCCCCAGCATTTT.

This clone turned up a few times. This rearrangement joins TRBV7-8 to TRBJ1-5, with 8 bases lining up with TRBD1. The V gene's germline CDR1 is SGHVS and CDR2 FQNEAQ. This CDR3 is built from 14 residues. Trimming cost V 5 bases and J 5 bases; bases outside gene matches: 5. The DNA for the CDR3 is TGTGCCAGCAGCGTGACAGGGGAGGATCAGCCCCAGCATTTT. Amino acid sequence: CASSVTGEDQPQHF. Looking up the rest from reference TRBV7-8 and TRBJ1-5 gives the full variable domain: GAGVSQSPRYKVAKRGQDVALRCDPISGHVSLFWYQQALGQGPEFLTYFQNEAQLDKSGLPSDRFFAERPEGSVSTLKIQRTQQEDSAVYLCASSVTGEDQPQHFGDGTRLSIL.

V and J are TRBV6-5 and TRBJ2-7, with D possibly TRBD1 on 5 matching bases. CDR1 and CDR2 from the germline V gene are MNHEY and SVGAGI. With 0 bases removed from V and 5 bases from J, the gap between germline ends came to 17 bases. The CDR3 runs to 16 residues. CDR3 loop: CASSYSGERTLNEQYF. The CDR3 region has the DNA TGTGCCAGCAGTTACTCAGGGGAAAGGACCCTCAACGAGCAGTACTTC.

The chain is built from TRBV7-2 and TRBJ2-3; D ambiguous. The V end was cut by 5 bases, the J end by 2 bases, with 8 bases between. Germline V gives CDR1 SGHTA, CDR2 FQGNSA. This CDR3 is 13 amino acids long. This chain's CDR3 is CASSPPSTDTQYF. The CDR3 DNA reads as TGTGCCAGCAGCCCCCCCTCCACAGATACGCAGTATTTT.